Listed below are T cell receptor beta chains from one sample, sequenced in a study of T cell repertoires in cytomegalovirus infection. MiXCR, applied by TCRdb to the reads, yields one record per CDR3 protein. This table has roughly 230,000 distinct CDR3 sequences, about 23% appearing once. Sequences were obtained from CD8+ T cells from PBMCs. The receptors were gathered from a human donor in good health (CMV status not recorded). Some clones in this sample may be carry-over from other donors' samples. Both conserved end residues are trimmed from each CDR3. A D gene is named only where the DNA matches it firmly.

D gene,V gene,J gene,CDR3 protein
.,TRBV7-3,TRBJ1-2,ASSPGEGGYGYT
TRBD2,TRBV20-1,TRBJ2-1,SAGLAGPYNEQF
TRBD2,TRBV2,TRBJ2-1,ASSWTSGGASEQF
.,TRBV7-9,TRBJ2-2,ASSTDSSPTGELF
TRBD1,TRBV2,TRBJ1-2,ASSSTGAIPSYGYT
.,TRBV6-5,TRBJ2-2,ASRPGRYANTGELF
.,TRBV19,TRBJ1-5,ASSMGPINQPQH
TRBD1,TRBV7-9,TRBJ2-5,ASSLAGGAGETQY
TRBD2,TRBV2,TRBJ2-2,ASRPTSGNTGELF
.,TRBV4-1,TRBJ2-7,ASSQTGADLYEQY
.,TRBV19,TRBJ2-1,ASRDADEQF
TRBD2,TRBV9,TRBJ2-5,ASSAGTSGGIVFETQY
.,TRBV14,TRBJ2-3,ASRYKTATSTDTQY
.,TRBV7-6,TRBJ1-1,ASSPSLEIFMNTEAF
.,TRBV4-1,TRBJ2-1,ASSQDESYEQF
.,TRBV12-3/TRBV12-4,TRBJ2-1,AVAGGRYNEQF
.,TRBV2,TRBJ1-2,ASLRGDYGYT
.,TRBV6-1,TRBJ2-5,ASSDLEQTQY
.,TRBV7-8,TRBJ2-7,ASSLDDGSSYEQY
.,TRBV28,TRBJ2-7,ASSPPGGRGKYEQY
.,TRBV28,TRBJ1-1,ASRDGDLYTEAF
.,TRBV6-2/TRBV6-3,TRBJ2-7,ASSPSEGEQY
.,TRBV5-5,TRBJ2-1,ASKKRQGQLSNEQF
TRBD1,TRBV28,TRBJ2-7,ASRRTGGSEQY
TRBD1,TRBV20-1,TRBJ1-2,SARDTTGGYGYT
.,TRBV10-3,TRBJ1-1,AISESRTEAF
.,TRBV7-9,TRBJ2-1,ATKKGYNEQF
TRBD2,TRBV7-6,TRBJ2-1,ASSLARGNEQF
TRBD2,TRBV19,TRBJ2-1,ASSIEGRRGLALNEQF
.,TRBV20-1,TRBJ2-3,SPGMGLARDADTQY
.,TRBV6-2/TRBV6-3,TRBJ2-3,ASSYQRTDTQY
.,TRBV6-5,TRBJ2-2,ASSTSRGATNTGELF
.,TRBV6-4,TRBJ1-1,ASSERGWTEAF
.,TRBV9,TRBJ2-3,ASSSGQTDTQY
.,TRBV15,TRBJ1-2,ATSRADLQGWNYGYT
.,TRBV28,TRBJ2-7,ASSLIGVLTYEQY
.,TRBV7-6,TRBJ1-1,ASSLEYVDEELEYLRYTEAF
TRBD1,TRBV5-6,TRBJ2-7,ASSVTGITSEQY
.,TRBV4-1,TRBJ1-1,ASSHQDSGVYMNTEAF
.,TRBV29-1,TRBJ1-2,SADSKVANYGYT
TRBD2,TRBV20-1,TRBJ2-1,SASDWRGDEQF
TRBD2,TRBV20-1,TRBJ2-1,SARALAGDDNEQF
TRBD1,TRBV7-8,TRBJ2-7,ASSQRTGLIYEQY
.,TRBV5-6,TRBJ1-2,ASSLWAARGYT
TRBD1,TRBV7-8,TRBJ1-1,ASSRTGGGTEAF
.,TRBV20-1,TRBJ2-1,SASFVGGTYNEQF
TRBD2,TRBV6-6,TRBJ2-1,ASSGLAGGPSYNEQF
.,TRBV12-3/TRBV12-4,TRBJ2-7,ASSFDGNYYEQY
TRBD1,TRBV7-6,TRBJ2-1,ASSLYRGNEQF
.,TRBV10-3,TRBJ2-7,AISEGGADEQY
.,TRBV14,TRBJ2-1,ASSQGTVRSYNEQF
.,TRBV29-1,TRBJ2-3,SVRQAASTDTQY
TRBD1,TRBV7-8,TRBJ1-5,ASSSGTGGWGQPQH
.,TRBV5-6,TRBJ2-7,ASSFSTGKGYYEQY
.,TRBV12-3/TRBV12-4,TRBJ2-5,ASTDREGPGAQY